Below are 9 T cell receptor beta chains sequenced from a single sample in a study of blood T cell repertoires in COVID-19. Measured with immunoSEQ multiplex PCR; TCRdb has only the in-frame clones, and not every one. The table shows over 250,000 clones, with approximately 79% occurring only once. Sequenced sample: PBMCs or T cells enriched from blood (not recorded which). The receptors here all came from a man aged 25-45 years with acute COVID-19.

V and J are TRBV6-2 or TRBV6-3 and TRBJ1-1, with D perhaps matching TRBD1 (5 bases). CDR1 is MNHEY and CDR2 is SVGEGT in the germline V gene. This CDR3 is 14 amino acids long. With 5 bases removed from V and 6 bases from J, the gap between germline ends came to 16 bases. CDR3 region: CASSPQGSQAEAFF. CDR3 in DNA: TGTGCCAGCAGTCCCCAGGGCTCTCAAGCTGAAGCTTTCTTT.

This clone appeared once. A junction boundary mismatches the germline segment, possibly from a read error. The J gene is TRBJ2-2, the V gene TRBV24-1; D is perhaps TRBD2 (5 bases). This CDR3 spans 15 amino acids. Germline V gene sequence: CDR1 KGHDR, CDR2 SFDVKD. CDR3 coding DNA: TGTGCCACCAGTGATTTGGCCGGGAACATCGGGGAGCTGTTTTTT. Translation: CATSDLAGNIGELFF.

CDR3 bases: TGTGCCAGCAGCTTAGGGACAGGGAACACTGAAGCTTTCTTT. Translating gives CASSLGTGNTEAFF. The chain employs TRBV11-2 and TRBJ1-1; TRBD1 aligns across 7 bases. Germline CDR1 SGHAT, CDR2 FQNNGV. The CDR3 runs to 14 residues. The V segment lost 1 base and the J segment 1 base; nucleotides outside the gene matches: 0.

The chain carries TRBV6-2 or TRBV6-3 and TRBJ2-7; D perhaps matches TRBD1 (6 bases). V lost 5 bases, J lost 7 bases, and 15 bases lay in between. Germline V gene sequence: CDR1 MNHEY, CDR2 SVGEGT. This CDR3 spans 13 amino acids. CDR3 nucleotide sequence: TGTGCCAGCAGTCGCCAGGGGCCGGGGGAGCAGTACGTC. Amino acids: CASSRQGPGEQYV.

The chain carries TRBV18 and TRBJ1-5; D might be TRBD1 (5 bases). The ends were cut back, 6 bases at V and 1 base at J, with 10 bases in the middle. Germline CDR1 reads KGHSH; CDR2 reads LQKENI. The CDR3 totals 14 residues. CDR3 protein: CASSQQESNQPQHF. The CDR3 coding sequence is TGTGCCAGCTCCCAACAGGAGAGCAATCAGCCCCAGCATTTT.

The chain couples TRBV9 to TRBJ2-3, with D hard to call. V lost 1 base, J lost 6 bases, and 9 bases lay in between. Germline V gene data show CDR1 as SGDLS and CDR2 as YYNGEE. CDR3 length: 13 amino acids. This CDR3 is CASSVPPADTQYF. In nucleotides, the CDR3 is TGTGCCAGCAGCGTACCGCCAGCGGATACGCAGTATTTT.

To note about this clone: A junction boundary mismatches the germline segment, possibly from a read error. The chain recombines TRBV7-9 with TRBJ2-5, with TRBD2 matching 12 bases. The CDR3 runs 15 residues. Germline V gene lookup returns CDR1 SEHNR and CDR2 FQNEAQ (reference sequence). The CDR3: CASSRGTSGREGGDF. As DNA, the CDR3 is TGTGCCAGCAGCCGGGGGACTAGCGGGCGAGAAGGGGGTGACTTC.

The CDR3, as DNA: TGTGCCAGTACAGGCGGGGCACAAGGGGTCTTGGGACGTCAAGGCCCCAACTATGGCTACACCTTC. As protein: CASTGGAQGVLGRQGPNYGYTF. The genes are TRBV19 and TRBJ1-2; a weak D match, TRBD1 (5 bases). Per the germline V gene, CDR1 is LNHDA and CDR2 is SQIVND (reference sequence). CDR3 length: 22 amino acids. The germline V and J ends were trimmed by 7 bases and 2 bases, with 38 bases remaining between them.

The chain employs TRBV21-1 and TRBJ1-5. TRBV21-1 has pseudogene status. This CDR3 is built from 17 residues. For the CDR3, the DNA is TGTGCCAGCAGCACTCACAACAGCGGGTCTAGGAATCAGCCCCAGCATTTT. Its translation is CASSTHNSGSRNQPQHF.